Reported below is one TCR beta chain. The data are from a study of T-cell reconstitution after alpha-beta-depleted transplantation in children. V shed 4 bases and J shed 6 bases, with 16 bases lying between them. There are 15 residues in the CDR3. Using unique molecular identifiers, the investigators prepared the TCRbeta library. MiXCR, applied by TCRdb to the PCR reads, yields one record per CDR3 protein. Counted here are 60,000 to 85,000 distinct CDR3 sequences, around 18% occurring once; the ten biggest clones make up less than 60%. V usage is TRBV12-3 or TRBV12-4 and J usage is TRBJ2-1; D is uncertain. This sequence originates from a male patient between 2 and 15 years old who had a stem cell transplant for acute lymphoblastic leukemia, so the T cells may come from the graft donor. This specimen consisted of PBMCs, mostly from graft donor cells, obtained 360 days after TCRalphabeta/CD19-depleted stem cell transplant. In DNA, the CDR3 is TGTGCCAGCAGTTCGCTACCCCCGTGGGTCAATGAGCAGTTCTTC. Its translation is CASSSLPPWVNEQFF.